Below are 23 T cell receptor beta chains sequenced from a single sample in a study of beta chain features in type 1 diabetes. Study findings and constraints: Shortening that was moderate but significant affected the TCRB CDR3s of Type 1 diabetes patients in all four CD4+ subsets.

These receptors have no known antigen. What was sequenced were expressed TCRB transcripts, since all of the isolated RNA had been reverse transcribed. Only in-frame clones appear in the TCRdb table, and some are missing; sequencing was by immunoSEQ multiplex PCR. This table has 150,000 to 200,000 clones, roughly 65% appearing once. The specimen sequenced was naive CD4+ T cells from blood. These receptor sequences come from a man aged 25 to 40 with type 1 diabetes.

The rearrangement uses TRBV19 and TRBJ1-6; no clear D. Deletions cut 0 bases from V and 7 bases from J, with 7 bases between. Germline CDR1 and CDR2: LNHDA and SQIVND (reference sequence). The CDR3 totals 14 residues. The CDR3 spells CASSIDAGNSPLHF. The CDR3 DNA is TGTGCCAGTAGTATAGATGCTGGGAATTCACCCCTCCACTTT.

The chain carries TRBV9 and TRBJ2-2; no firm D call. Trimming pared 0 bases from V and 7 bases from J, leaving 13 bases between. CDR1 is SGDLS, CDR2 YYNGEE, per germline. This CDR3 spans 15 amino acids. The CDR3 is CASSVGVLIGGELFF. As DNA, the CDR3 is TGTGCCAGCAGCGTAGGGGTCCTAATCGGCGGGGAGCTGTTTTTT.

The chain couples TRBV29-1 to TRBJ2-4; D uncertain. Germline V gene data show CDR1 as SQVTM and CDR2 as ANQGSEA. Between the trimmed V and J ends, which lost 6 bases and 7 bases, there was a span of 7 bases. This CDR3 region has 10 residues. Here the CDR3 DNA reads TGCAGCGTGGGGTCCAACATTCAGTACTTC. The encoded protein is CSVGSNIQYF. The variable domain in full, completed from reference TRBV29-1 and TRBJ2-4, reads SAVISQKPSRDICQRGTSLTIQCQVDSQVTMMFWYRQQPGQSLTLIATANQGSEATYESGFVIDKFPISRPNLTFSTLTVSNMSPEDSSIYLCSVGSNIQYFGAGTRLSVL.

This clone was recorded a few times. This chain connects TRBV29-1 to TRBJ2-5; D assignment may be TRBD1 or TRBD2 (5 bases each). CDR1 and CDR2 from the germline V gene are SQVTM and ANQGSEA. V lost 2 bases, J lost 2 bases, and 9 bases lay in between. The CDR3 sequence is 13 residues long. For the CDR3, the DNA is TGCAGCGTTGAAAGGGGACGGCAAGAGACCCAGTACTTC. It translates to CSVERGRQETQYF.

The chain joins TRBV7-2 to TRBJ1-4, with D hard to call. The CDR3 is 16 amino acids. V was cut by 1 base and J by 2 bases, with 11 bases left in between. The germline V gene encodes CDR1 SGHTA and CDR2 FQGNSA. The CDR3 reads CASSLGFHLTNEKLFF. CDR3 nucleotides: TGTGCCAGCAGCTTAGGATTCCACCTGACTAATGAAAAACTGTTTTTT.

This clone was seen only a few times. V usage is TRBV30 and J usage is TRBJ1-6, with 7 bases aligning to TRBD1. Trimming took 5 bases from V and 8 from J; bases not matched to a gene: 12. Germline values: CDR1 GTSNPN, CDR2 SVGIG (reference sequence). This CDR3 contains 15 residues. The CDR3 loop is CAWLTGPTPDSPLHF. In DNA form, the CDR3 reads TGTGCCTGGTTGACAGGGCCTACTCCCGATTCACCCCTCCACTTT. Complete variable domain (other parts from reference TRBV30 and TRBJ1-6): SQTIHQWPATLVQPVGSPLSLECTVEGTSNPNLYWYRQAAGRGLQLLFYSVGIGQISSEVPQNLSASRPQDRQFILSSKKLLLSDSGFYLCAWLTGPTPDSPLHFGNGTRLTVT.

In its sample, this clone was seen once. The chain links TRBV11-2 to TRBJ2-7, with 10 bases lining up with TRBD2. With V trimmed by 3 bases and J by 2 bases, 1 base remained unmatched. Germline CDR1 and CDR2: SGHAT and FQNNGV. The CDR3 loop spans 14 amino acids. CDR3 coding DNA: TGTGCCAGCAGCTTTCTAGCGGGGGCCTACGAGCAGTACTTC. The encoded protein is CASSFLAGAYEQYF.

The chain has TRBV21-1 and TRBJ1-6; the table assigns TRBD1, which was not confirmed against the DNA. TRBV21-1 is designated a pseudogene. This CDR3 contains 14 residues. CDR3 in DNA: TGTGCCAGCAGCAAATGTCCAGGGGCCTTCGGGCTCCACTTT. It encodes CASSKCPGAFGLHF.

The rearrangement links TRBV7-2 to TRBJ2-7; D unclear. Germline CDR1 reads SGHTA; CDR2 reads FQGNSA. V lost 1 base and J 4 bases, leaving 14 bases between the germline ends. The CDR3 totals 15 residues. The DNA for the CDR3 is TGTGCCAGCAGCTTAGTGCCGGGCGCCACTTACGAGCAGTACTTC. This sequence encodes CASSLVPGATYEQYF.

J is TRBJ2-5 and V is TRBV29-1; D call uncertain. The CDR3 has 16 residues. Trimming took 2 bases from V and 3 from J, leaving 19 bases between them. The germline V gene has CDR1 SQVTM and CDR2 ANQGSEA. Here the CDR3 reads CSVERPPGRPEETQYF. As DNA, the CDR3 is TGCAGCGTTGAACGCCCCCCCGGCCGCCCTGAAGAGACCCAGTACTTC.

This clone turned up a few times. The CDR3 DNA reads as TGCGCCAGCCGGGGCGGCCTGGGAGAGACCCAGTACTTC. Encoded protein: CASRGGLGETQYF. The gene calls are TRBV4-1 and TRBJ2-5; possibly TRBD1 or TRBD2 for D (5 bases each). From germline, CDR1 is MGHRA and CDR2 YSYEKL. The CDR3 runs 13 residues. V dropped 8 bases and J dropped 4 bases, with 14 bases sitting between them.

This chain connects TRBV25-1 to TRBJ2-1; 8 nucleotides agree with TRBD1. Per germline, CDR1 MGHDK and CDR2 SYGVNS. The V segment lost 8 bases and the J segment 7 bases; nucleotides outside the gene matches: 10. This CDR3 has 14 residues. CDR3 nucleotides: TGTGCCAGCGGCTTTTGGACAGGGATGAATGAGCAGTTCTTC. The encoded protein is CASGFWTGMNEQFF.

The CDR3 DNA follows: TGTGCCAGCTCCCGACAGGGAGGGGAAGAGACCCAGTACTTC. Amino acid sequence: CASSRQGGEETQYF. The chain carries TRBV18 and TRBJ2-5; D may be TRBD1 or TRBD2 (7 bases each). CDR3 length: 14 amino acids. V shed 6 bases and J shed 3 bases, with 14 bases lying between them. Germline V gives CDR1 KGHSH, CDR2 LQKENI.

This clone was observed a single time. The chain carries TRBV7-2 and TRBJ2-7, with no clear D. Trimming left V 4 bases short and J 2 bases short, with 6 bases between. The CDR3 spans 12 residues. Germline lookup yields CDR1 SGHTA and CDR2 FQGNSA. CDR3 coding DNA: TGTGCCAGCAGCTCGTCCGCCTACGAGCAGTACTTC. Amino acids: CASSSSAYEQYF.

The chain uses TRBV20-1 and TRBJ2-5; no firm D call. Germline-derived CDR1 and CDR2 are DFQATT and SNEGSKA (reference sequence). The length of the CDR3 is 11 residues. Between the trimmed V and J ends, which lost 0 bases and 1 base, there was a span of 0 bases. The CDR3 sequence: CSARDQETQYF. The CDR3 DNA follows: TGCAGTGCTAGAGACCAAGAGACCCAGTACTTC.

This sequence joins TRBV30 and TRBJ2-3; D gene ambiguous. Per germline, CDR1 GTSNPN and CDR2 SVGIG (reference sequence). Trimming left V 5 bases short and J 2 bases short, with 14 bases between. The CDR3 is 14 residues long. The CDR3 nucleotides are TGTGCCTGGGTCCCCCAAACAGCCACAGATACGCAGTATTTT. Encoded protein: CAWVPQTATDTQYF.

The CDR3 coding sequence is TGTGCCAGCGAGACGGGGGCTCTGCGGGCCAACGTCCTGACTTTC. Translating gives CASETGALRANVLTF. This rearrangement joins TRBV19 to TRBJ2-6; D may correspond to TRBD1 or TRBD2 (6 bases each). Germline V gene lookup returns CDR1 LNHDA and CDR2 SQIVND (reference sequence). The CDR3 totals 15 residues. Trimming took off 9 bases at V and 5 bases at J, with 17 bases between the two ends.

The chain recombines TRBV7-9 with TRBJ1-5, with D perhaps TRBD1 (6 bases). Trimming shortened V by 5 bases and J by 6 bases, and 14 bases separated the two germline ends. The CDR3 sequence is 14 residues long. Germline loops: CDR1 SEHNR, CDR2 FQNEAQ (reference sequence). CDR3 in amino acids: CASSATGSVQPQHF. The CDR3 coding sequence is TGTGCCAGCAGCGCCACAGGGTCTGTTCAGCCCCAGCATTTT.

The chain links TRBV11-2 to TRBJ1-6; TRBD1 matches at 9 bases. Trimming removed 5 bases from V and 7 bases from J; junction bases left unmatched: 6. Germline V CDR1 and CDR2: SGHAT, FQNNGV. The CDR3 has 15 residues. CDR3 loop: CASSTLQGANSPLHF. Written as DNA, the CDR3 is TGTGCCAGCAGCACCTTACAGGGGGCCAATTCACCCCTCCACTTT.

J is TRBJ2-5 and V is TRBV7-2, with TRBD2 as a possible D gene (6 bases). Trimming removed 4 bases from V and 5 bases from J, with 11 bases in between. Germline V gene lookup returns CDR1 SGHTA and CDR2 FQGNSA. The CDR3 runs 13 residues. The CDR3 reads CASSWRGWETQYF. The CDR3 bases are TGTGCCAGCAGCTGGCGGGGTTGGGAGACCCAGTACTTC.

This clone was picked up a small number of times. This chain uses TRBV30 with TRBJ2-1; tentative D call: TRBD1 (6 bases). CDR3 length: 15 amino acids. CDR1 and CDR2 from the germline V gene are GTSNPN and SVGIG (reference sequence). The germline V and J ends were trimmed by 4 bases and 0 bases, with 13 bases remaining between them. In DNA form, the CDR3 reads TGTGCCTGGATGCAGGGGATTAGCTCCTACAATGAGCAGTTCTTC. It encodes CAWMQGISSYNEQFF. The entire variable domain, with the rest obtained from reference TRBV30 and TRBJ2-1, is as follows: SQTIHQWPATLVQPVGSPLSLECTVEGTSNPNLYWYRQAAGRGLQLLFYSVGIGQISSEVPQNLSASRPQDRQFILSSKKLLLSDSGFYLCAWMQGISSYNEQFFGPGTRLTVL.

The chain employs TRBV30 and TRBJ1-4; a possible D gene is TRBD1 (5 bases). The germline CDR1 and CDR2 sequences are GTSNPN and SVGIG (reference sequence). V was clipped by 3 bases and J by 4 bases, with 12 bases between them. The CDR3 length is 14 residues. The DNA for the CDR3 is TGTGCCTGGAGCGGGGGAGTCCGTAATGAAAAACTGTTTTTT. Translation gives CAWSGGVRNEKLFF.

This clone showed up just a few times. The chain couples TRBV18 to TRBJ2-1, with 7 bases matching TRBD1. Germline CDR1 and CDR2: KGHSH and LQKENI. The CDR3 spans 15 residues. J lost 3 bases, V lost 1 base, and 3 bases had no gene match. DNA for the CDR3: TGTGCCAGCTCACCACAAAGGGACAGCTACAATGAGCAGTTCTTC. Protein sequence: CASSPQRDSYNEQFF.